What follows are 6 T cell receptor beta chains derived from one specimen sequenced in a study of CD8 T cells in ankylosing spondylitis. TCRdb redid the calling of the 5' RACE reads with MiXCR, one entry per CDR3 protein. The data contain hundreds of thousands of distinct CDR3 sequences, roughly a tenth of them singletons. The material sequenced was blood, either unsorted or a sorted T cell fraction (not recorded which). Every receptor here comes from a male donor with ankylosing spondylitis or in good health (not recorded which).

Concerning this clonotype: This sequence may be a read error, since a much larger clone differs from it by one base. This chain joins TRBV5-1 and TRBJ1-1, with D possibly being TRBD1 (5 bases). The CDR3 has 16 residues. Germline values: CDR1 SGHRS, CDR2 YFSETQ. V gave up 6 bases and J gave up 4 bases, with 22 bases separating them. Written as DNA, the CDR3 is TGCGCCAGCACCGCGGGGGGGTCAGGGTTTGCCACTGAAGCTTTCTTT. Encoded protein: CASTAGGSGFATEAFF.

This clonotype was observed at least ten times. The rearrangement uses TRBV28 and TRBJ1-2; D uncertain. CDR3 length: 13 amino acids. Per germline, CDR1 MDHEN and CDR2 SYDVKM. The germline V and J ends were trimmed by 2 bases and 8 bases, with 12 bases remaining between them. The CDR3 region is CASSLREFIGYTF. The CDR3 DNA follows: TGTGCCAGCAGTTTAAGGGAGTTCATCGGCTACACCTTC.

This clonotype was detected ten times or more. This chain uses TRBV20-1 with TRBJ2-5; the D gene is possibly TRBD1 (5 bases). The CDR3 has 14 amino acids. The germline CDR1 and CDR2 sequences are DFQATT and SNEGSKA (reference sequence). The V gene lost 3 bases and the J gene lost 5 bases, with 16 bases spanning the gap. CDR3 loop: CSASLGRKGETQYF. The DNA for the CDR3 is TGCAGTGCTAGTTTAGGGCGGAAGGGGGAGACCCAGTACTTC.

V gene TRBV28 combines with J gene TRBJ1-1; D remains unclear. Trimming stripped 1 base from V and 10 bases from J, with 13 bases between. The CDR3 consists of 13 residues. Per the germline V gene, CDR1 is MDHEN and CDR2 is SYDVKM. CDR3 amino acids: CASSLSVGGAAFF. The CDR3 DNA reads TGTGCCAGCAGTTTATCCGTCGGCGGTGCAGCTTTCTTT.

The chain uses TRBV5-1 and TRBJ2-7, with TRBD1 matching 12 bases. The CDR3 length is 16 residues. The germline V gene encodes CDR1 SGHRS and CDR2 YFSETQ. Germline trimming cut 1 base from V and 0 bases from J; bases unmatched to any gene: 2. The CDR3 here is CASSLQGQGASYEQYF. The CDR3 nucleotides read TGCGCCAGCAGCTTGCAGGGACAGGGGGCCTCCTACGAGCAGTACTTC.

This clonotype appeared many times. The V gene is TRBV6-1, the J gene TRBJ2-7; no clear D. Trimming shortened V by 5 bases and J by 2 bases, and 10 bases separated the two germline ends. The CDR3 is made up of 13 amino acids. Germline lookup yields CDR1 MNHNS and CDR2 SASEGT. CDR3 region: CASSNARTYEQYF. The CDR3 DNA reads as TGTGCCAGCAGTAACGCCAGGACCTACGAGCAGTACTTC.